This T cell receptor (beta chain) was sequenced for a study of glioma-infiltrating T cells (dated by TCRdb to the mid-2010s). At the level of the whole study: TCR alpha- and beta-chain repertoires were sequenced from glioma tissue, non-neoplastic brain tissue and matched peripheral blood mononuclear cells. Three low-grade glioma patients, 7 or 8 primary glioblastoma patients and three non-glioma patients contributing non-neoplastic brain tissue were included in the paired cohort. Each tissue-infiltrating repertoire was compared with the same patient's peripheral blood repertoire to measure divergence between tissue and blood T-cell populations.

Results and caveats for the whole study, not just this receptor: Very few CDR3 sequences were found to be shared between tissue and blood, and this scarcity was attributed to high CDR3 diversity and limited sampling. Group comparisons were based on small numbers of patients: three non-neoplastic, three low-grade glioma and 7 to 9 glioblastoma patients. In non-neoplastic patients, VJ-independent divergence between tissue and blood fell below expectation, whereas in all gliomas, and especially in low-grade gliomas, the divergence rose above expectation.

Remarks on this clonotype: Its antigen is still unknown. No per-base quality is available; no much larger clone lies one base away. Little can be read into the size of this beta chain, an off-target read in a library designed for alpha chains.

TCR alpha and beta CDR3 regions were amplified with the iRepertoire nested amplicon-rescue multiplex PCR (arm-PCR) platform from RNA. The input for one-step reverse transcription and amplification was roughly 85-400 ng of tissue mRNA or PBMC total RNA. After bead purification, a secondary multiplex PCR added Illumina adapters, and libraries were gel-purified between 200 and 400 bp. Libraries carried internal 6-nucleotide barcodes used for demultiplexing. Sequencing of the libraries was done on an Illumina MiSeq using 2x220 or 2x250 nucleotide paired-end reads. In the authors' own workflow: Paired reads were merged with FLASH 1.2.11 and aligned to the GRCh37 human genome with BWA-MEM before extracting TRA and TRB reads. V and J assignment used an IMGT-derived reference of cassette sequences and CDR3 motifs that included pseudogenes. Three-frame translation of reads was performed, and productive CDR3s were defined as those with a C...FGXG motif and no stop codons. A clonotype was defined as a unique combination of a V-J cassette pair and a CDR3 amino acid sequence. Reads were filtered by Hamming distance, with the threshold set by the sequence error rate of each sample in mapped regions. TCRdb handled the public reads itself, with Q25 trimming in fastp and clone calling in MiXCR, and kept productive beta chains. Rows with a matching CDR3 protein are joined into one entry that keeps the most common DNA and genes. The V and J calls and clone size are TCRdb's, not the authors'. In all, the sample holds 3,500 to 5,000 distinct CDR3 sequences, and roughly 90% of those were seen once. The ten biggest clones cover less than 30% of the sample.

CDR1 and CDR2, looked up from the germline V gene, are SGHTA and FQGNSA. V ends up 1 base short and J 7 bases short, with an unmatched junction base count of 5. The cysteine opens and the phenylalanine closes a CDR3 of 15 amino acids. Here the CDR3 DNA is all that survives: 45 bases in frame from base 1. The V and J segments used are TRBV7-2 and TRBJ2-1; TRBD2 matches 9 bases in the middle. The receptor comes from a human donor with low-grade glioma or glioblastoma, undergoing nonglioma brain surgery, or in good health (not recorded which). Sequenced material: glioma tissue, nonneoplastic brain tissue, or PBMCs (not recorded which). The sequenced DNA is TGTGCCAGCAGCTTAGTTAGCGGGGGAAATAATGAGCAGTTCTTC. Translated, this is CASSLVSGGNNEQFF.